Below, 8 T cell receptor beta chains from the same sample are listed, as sequenced in a study of graft-versus-host responses after intestinal transplantation. No antigen has been assigned to these receptors. Here immunoSEQ multiplex PCR was the method, and the copy in TCRdb shows in-frame clones only, minus some. This table holds around 90,000 clones, 80% to 95% found once. Sequenced material: unstimulated CD4+ T cells sorted from spleen or lymph node cells, taken before intestinal transplant. All receptors come from a human donor who received an intestinal transplant.

The rearrangement uses TRBV5-1 and TRBJ2-2, with TRBD2 matching 15 bases. Germline CDR1 reads SGHRS; CDR2 reads YFSETQ. CDR3 size: 18 residues. Losses at the gene ends were 0 bases for V and 3 bases for J; bases not matched to a gene: 3. The CDR3 DNA sequence: TGCGCCAGCAGCTTGGTGGGACTAGCGGGAGGATACACCGGGGAGCTGTTTTTT. It encodes CASSLVGLAGGYTGELFF. The whole variable domain, remainder taken from reference TRBV5-1 and TRBJ2-2, is KAGVTQTPRYLIKTRGQQVTLSCSPISGHRSVSWYQQTPGQGLQFLFEYFSETQRNKGNFPGRFSGRQFSNSRSEMNVSTLELGDSALYLCASSLVGLAGGYTGELFFGEGSRLTVL.

This clone was recorded only once. This chain uses TRBV5-1 with TRBJ2-7, with 9 nucleotides matching TRBD2. The CDR3 has 16 amino acids. From germline, CDR1 is SGHRS and CDR2 YFSETQ. V shed 0 bases, J shed 1 base, and the junction held 5 bases outside the gene matches. CDR3 loop: CASSLVAGGISYEQYF. The CDR3 coding sequence is TGCGCCAGCAGCTTGGTTGCGGGAGGGATATCCTACGAGCAGTACTTC.

J is TRBJ2-7 and V is TRBV6-1; TRBD2 might be the D (5 bases). This CDR3 contains 14 residues. Deletions cut 1 base from V and 3 bases from J, with 10 bases between. Germline V CDR1 and CDR2: MNHNS, SASEGT. The CDR3 loop is CASSEVGSLYEQYF. CDR3 nucleotides: TGTGCCAGCAGTGAAGTGGGGAGCCTCTACGAGCAGTACTTC.

The chain is built from TRBV28 and TRBJ2-2; D remains unclear. Trimming left V 5 bases short and J 6 bases short, with 22 bases between. The CDR3 is made up of 17 amino acids. The germline CDR1 and CDR2 sequences are MDHEN and SYDVKM. CDR3 bases: TGTGCCAGCAGTCCTTGGACCGTGTCAGCCGTCTCCGGGGAGCTGTTTTTT. Its translation: CASSPWTVSAVSGELFF.

The chain couples TRBV7-7 to TRBJ2-5, with 10 bases aligning to TRBD2. J gave up 2 bases and V 0 bases, and 3 bases lay outside the gene matches. The CDR3 contains 16 residues. CDR1 is SSHAT, CDR2 FNYEAQ, per germline (reference sequence). CDR3 residues: CASSLAPAGGQETQYF. CDR3 sequence (DNA): TGTGCCAGCAGCTTAGCTCCAGCGGGAGGGCAAGAGACCCAGTACTTC.

V gene TRBV5-6 combines with J gene TRBJ2-7, with D possibly matching TRBD2 (5 bases). Germline CDR1 reads SGHDT; CDR2 reads YYEEEE. This CDR3 has 14 amino acids. Trimming removed 1 base from V and 0 bases from J, with 8 bases in between. CDR3: CASSLRRYSYEQYF. Written as DNA, the CDR3 is TGTGCCAGCAGCTTGCGGAGGTACTCCTACGAGCAGTACTTC.

V and J are TRBV9 and TRBJ2-1, with D unclear. Deletions cut 5 bases from V and 9 bases from J, with 12 bases between. From germline, CDR1 is SGDLS and CDR2 YYNGEE. This CDR3 region has 12 residues. CDR3 region: CASSQAWGEQFF. In DNA, the CDR3 is TGTGCCAGCAGTCAAGCCTGGGGTGAGCAGTTCTTC.

The chain recombines TRBV5-6 with TRBJ1-1, with 9 bases fitting TRBD1. With V trimmed by 3 bases and J by 6 bases, 3 bases remained unmatched. The germline V gene has CDR1 SGHDT and CDR2 YYEEEE. The CDR3 sequence is 13 residues long. The CDR3, as DNA: TGTGCCAGCAGCTCAAGACAGGGGGCTGAAGCTTTCTTT. Encoded protein: CASSSRQGAEAFF. Using reference TRBV5-6 and TRBJ1-1 for the parts outside the CDR3, the full variable domain is DAGVTQSPTHLIKTRGQQVTLRCSPKSGHDTVSWYQQALGQGPQFIFQYYEEEERQRGNFPDRFSGHQFPNYSSELNVNALLLGDSALYLCASSSRQGAEAFFGQGTRLTVV.